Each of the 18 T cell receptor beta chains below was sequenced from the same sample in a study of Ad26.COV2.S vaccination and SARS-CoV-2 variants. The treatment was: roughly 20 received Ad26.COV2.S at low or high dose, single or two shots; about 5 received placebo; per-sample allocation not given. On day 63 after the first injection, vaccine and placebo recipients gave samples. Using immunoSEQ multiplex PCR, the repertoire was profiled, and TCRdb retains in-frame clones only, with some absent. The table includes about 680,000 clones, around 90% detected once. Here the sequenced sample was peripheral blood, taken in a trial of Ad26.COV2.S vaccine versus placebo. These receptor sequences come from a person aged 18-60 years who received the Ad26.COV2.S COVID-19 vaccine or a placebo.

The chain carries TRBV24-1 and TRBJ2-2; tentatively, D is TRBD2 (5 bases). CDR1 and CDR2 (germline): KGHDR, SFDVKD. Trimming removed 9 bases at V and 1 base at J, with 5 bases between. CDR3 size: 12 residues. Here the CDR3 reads CATRGNTGELFF. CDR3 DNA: TGTGCCACCCGGGGGAACACCGGGGAGCTGTTTTTT.

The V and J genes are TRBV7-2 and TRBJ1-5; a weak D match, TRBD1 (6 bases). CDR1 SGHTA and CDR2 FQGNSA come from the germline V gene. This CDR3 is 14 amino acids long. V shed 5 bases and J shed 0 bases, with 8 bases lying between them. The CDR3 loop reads CASSTRGSNQPQHF. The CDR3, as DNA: TGTGCCAGCAGCACCAGGGGTAGCAATCAGCCCCAGCATTTT.

The CDR3 region has the DNA TGTGCCAGCAGCCCGCTAGCGGGGGCCTACAATGAGCAGTTCTTC. The encoded protein is CASSPLAGAYNEQFF. The V call is TRBV7-3, the J call TRBJ2-1; 10 positions agree with TRBD2. The germline CDR1 and CDR2 sequences are SGHTA and FQGTGA. Trimming at V came to 5 bases and at J to 2 bases, leaving 3 bases not matched to a gene. CDR3 length equals 15 residues.

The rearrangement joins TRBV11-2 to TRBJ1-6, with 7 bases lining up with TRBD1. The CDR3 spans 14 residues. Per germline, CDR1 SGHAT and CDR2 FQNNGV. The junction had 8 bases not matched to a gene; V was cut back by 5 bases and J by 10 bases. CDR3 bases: TGTGCCAGCAGCCCAGGGACAGTGCCGTCACCCCTCCACTTT. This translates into CASSPGTVPSPLHF.

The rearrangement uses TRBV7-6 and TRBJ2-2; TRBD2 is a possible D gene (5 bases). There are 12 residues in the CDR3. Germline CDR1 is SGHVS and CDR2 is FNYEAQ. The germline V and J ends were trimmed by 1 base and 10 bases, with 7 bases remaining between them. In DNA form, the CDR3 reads TGTGCCAGCAGCTTAGTGGGAGTGGAGCTGTTTTTT. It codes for CASSLVGVELFF.

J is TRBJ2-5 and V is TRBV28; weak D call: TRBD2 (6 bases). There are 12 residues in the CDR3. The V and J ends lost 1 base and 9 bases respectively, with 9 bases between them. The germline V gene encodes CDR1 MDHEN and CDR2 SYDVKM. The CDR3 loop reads CASSLYGGAQYF. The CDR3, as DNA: TGTGCCAGCAGTTTATACGGAGGGGCCCAGTACTTC. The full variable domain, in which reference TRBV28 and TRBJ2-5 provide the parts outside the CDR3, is DVKVTQSSRYLVKRTGEKVFLECVQDMDHENMFWYRQDPGLGLRLIYFSYDVKMKEKGDIPEGYSVSREKKERFSLILESASTNQTSMYLCASSLYGGAQYFGPGTRLLVL.

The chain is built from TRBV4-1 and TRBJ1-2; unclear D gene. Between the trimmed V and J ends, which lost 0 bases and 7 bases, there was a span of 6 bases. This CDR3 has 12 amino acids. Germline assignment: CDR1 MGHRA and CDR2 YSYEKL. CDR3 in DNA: TGCGCCAGCAGCCAAGAGATTGGTGGCTACACCTTC. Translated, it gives CASSQEIGGYTF.

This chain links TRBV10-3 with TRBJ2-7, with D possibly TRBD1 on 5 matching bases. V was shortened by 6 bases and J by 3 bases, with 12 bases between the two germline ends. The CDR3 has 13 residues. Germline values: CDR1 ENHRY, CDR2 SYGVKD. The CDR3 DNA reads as TGTGCCATCAGCACAGGACCTGACTACGAGCAGTACTTC. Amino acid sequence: CAISTGPDYEQYF.

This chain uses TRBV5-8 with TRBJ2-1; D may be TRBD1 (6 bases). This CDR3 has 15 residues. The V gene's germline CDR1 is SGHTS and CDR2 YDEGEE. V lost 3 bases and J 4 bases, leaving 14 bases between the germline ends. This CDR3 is CASSSQGQLYNEQFF. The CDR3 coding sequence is TGTGCCAGCAGCTCCCAAGGACAGCTTTACAATGAGCAGTTCTTC.

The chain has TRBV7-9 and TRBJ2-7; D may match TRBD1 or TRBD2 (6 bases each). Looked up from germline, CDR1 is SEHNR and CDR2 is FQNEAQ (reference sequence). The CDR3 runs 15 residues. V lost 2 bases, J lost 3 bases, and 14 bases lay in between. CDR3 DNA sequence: TGTGCCAGCAGCTTATTGGGGGGCTCAGTCTACGAGCAGTACTTC. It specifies CASSLLGGSVYEQYF.

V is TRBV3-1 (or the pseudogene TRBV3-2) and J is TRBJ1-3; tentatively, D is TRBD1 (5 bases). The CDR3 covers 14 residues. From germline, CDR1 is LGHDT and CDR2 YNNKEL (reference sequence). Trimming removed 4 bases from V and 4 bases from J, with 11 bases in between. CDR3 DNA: TGTGCCAGCAGCCCCCCGACAGTAGGAAACACCATATATTTT. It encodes CASSPPTVGNTIYF.

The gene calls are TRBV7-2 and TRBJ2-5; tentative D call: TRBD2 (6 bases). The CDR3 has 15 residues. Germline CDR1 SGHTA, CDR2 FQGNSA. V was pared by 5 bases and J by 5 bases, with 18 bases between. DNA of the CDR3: TGTGCCAGCAGCCAAACTAGCCTGCCCGGGGAGACCCAGTACTTC. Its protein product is CASSQTSLPGETQYF.

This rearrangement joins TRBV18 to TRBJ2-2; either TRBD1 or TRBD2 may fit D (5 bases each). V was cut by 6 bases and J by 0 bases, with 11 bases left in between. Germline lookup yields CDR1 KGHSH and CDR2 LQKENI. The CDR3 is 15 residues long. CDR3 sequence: CASSFGTANTGELFF. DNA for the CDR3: TGTGCCAGCTCGTTCGGGACGGCGAACACCGGGGAGCTGTTTTTT.

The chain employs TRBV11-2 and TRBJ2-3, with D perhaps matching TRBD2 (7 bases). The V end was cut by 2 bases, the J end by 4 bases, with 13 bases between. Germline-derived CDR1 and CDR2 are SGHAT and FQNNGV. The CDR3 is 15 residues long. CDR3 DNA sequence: TGTGCCAGCAGCTTAATGGGGGGGGCGGCAGATACGCAGTATTTT. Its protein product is CASSLMGGAADTQYF.

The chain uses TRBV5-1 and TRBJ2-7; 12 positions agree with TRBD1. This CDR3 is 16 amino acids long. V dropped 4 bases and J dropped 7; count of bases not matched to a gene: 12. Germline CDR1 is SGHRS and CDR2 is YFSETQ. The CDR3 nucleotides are TGCGCCAGCAGCAACTTACCGGGACAGGGGGCGCGGGAGCAGTACTTC. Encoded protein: CASSNLPGQGAREQYF.

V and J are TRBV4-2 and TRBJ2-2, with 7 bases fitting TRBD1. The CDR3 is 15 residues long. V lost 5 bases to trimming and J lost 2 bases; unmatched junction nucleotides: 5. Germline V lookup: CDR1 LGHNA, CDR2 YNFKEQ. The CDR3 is CASSVRQGNTGELFF. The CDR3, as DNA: TGTGCCAGCAGCGTGCGACAGGGCAACACCGGGGAGCTGTTTTTT.

The CDR3 loop is CATSDSGTGVIEQYF. Here the CDR3 DNA reads TGTGCCACCAGTGATTCCGGGACAGGGGTGATCGAGCAGTACTTC. The gene calls are TRBV24-1 and TRBJ2-7, with TRBD1 identical over 10 bases. V trimming: 2 bases; J trimming: 6 bases; junction bases outside the gene matches: 6. The CDR3 length is 15 residues. CDR1 is KGHDR, CDR2 SFDVKD, per germline.

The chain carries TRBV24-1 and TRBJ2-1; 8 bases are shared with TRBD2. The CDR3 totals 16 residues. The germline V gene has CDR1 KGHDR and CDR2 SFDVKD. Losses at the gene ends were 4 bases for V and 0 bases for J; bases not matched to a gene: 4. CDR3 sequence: CATSELAANSYNEQFF. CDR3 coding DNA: TGTGCCACCAGTGAACTAGCGGCCAACTCCTACAATGAGCAGTTCTTC.